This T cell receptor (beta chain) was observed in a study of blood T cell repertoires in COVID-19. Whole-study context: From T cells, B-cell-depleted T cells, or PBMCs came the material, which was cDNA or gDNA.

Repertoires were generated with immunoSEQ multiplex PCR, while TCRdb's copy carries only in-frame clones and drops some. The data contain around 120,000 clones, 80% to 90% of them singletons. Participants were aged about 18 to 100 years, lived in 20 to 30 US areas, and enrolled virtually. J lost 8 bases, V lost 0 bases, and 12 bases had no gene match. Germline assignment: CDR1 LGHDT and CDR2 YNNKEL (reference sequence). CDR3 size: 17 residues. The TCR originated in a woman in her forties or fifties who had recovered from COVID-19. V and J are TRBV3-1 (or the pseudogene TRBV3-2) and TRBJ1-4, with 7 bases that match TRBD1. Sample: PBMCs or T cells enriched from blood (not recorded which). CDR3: CASSQDLSTGTKEKLFF. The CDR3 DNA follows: TGTGCCAGCAGCCAAGATCTTTCGACAGGGACGAAGGAAAAACTGTTTTTT.